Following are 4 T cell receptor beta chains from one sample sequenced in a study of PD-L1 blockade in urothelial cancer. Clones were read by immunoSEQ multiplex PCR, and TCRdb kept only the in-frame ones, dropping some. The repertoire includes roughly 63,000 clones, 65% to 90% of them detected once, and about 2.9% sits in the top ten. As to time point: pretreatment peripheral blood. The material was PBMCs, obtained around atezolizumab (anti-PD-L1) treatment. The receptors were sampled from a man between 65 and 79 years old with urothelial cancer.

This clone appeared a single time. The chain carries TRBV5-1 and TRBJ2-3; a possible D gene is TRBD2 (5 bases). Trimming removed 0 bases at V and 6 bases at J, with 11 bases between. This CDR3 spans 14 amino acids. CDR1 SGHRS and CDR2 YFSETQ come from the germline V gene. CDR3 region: CASSLGGLGDTQYF. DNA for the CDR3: TGCGCCAGCAGCTTGGGCGGGTTGGGTGATACGCAGTATTTT.

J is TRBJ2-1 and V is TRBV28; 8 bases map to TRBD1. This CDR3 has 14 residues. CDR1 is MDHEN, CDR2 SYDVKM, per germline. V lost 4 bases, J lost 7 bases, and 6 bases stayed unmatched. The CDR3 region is CASSSLTGGNEQFF. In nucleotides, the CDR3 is TGTGCCAGCAGTTCGCTTACAGGGGGAAATGAGCAGTTCTTC.

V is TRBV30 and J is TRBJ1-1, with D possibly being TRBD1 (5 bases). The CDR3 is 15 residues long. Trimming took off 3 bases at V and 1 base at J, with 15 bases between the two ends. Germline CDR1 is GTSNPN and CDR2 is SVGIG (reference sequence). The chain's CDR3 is CAWRPKGTANTEAFF. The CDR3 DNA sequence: TGTGCCTGGAGGCCCAAAGGGACTGCGAACACTGAAGCTTTCTTT.

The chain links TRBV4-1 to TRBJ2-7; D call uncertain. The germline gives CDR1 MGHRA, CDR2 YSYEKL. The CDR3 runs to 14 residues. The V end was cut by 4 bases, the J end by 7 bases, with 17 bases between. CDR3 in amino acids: CASSPASVGREQYF. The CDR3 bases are TGCGCCAGCAGCCCAGCCTCGGTGGGCCGAGAGCAGTACTTC.